These T cell receptor beta chains were read from a single sample in a study of CD8+ T cells in alopecia areata. Here immunoSEQ multiplex PCR was the method, and the copy in TCRdb shows in-frame clones only, minus some. The table lists hundreds of thousands of clones, around two thirds of them singletons. The specimen was CD4+ T cells sorted from blood, collected at week 0. Source of these receptors: a human donor with alopecia areata. Both conserved end residues are part of each CDR3. A D gene is named only where the DNA matches it firmly. Clone size, where shown, is once, few, many, or a class for clones that have expanded.

clone size | D gene | J gene | V gene | CDR3 protein | CDR3 DNA
- | - | TRBJ2-6 | TRBV29-1 | CSVPGASGANVLTF | TGCAGCGTTCCAGGGGCCTCTGGGGCCAACGTCCTGACTTTC
- | TRBD2 | TRBJ2-1 | TRBV29-1 | CSVLSGGRNNEQFF | TGCAGCGTTTTAAGCGGGGGGCGAAACAATGAGCAGTTCTTC
- | - | TRBJ2-6 | TRBV9 | CASSVLSGANVLTF | TGTGCCAGCAGCGTTCTTTCTGGGGCCAACGTCCTGACTTTC
few | - | TRBJ1-6 | TRBV29-1 | CSVRTADNSPLHF | TGCAGCGTGAGGACAGCAGATAATTCACCCCTCCACTTT
- | TRBD2 | TRBJ2-1 | TRBV5-4 | CASSLDAGVGSEQFF | TGTGCCAGCAGCTTGGATGCGGGGGTTGGTAGTGAGCAGTTCTTC
- | - | TRBJ2-5 | TRBV30 | CAWSQHGGPETQYF | TGTGCCTGGAGTCAACACGGGGGGCCGGAGACCCAGTACTTC
- | TRBD1 | TRBJ1-5 | TRBV5-1 | CASSFGQGDWQPQHF | TGCGCCAGCAGCTTTGGACAGGGTGACTGGCAGCCCCAGCATTTT
- | - | TRBJ2-7 | TRBV18 | CASSPNYEQYF | TGTGCCAGCTCACCTAATTACGAGCAGTACTTC
- | - | TRBJ1-2 | TRBV4-3 | CASSQGQLSYGYTF | TGCGCCAGCAGCCAAGGACAGCTCTCCTATGGCTACACCTTC
once | - | TRBJ1-2 | TRBV29-1 | CSLGLGGYGYTF | TGCAGCCTTGGGCTCGGTGGCTATGGCTACACCTTC
- | TRBD1 | TRBJ2-7 | TRBV11-2 | CASSHRDRGYEQYF | TGTGCCAGCAGCCACCGGGACAGGGGCTACGAGCAGTACTTC
- | TRBD1 | TRBJ1-2 | TRBV6-5 | CASRLTRDSYGYTF | TGTGCCAGCCGGCTTACTCGGGACAGCTATGGCTACACCTTC
few | - | TRBJ2-7 | TRBV2 | CASSEAPAKLEQYF | TGTGCCAGCAGTGAAGCTCCAGCTAAGCTCGAGCAGTACTTC
- | - | TRBJ2-2 | TRBV9 | CASTGTKPNTGELFF | TGTGCCAGCACCGGGACAAAGCCGAACACCGGGGAGCTGTTTTTT
- | TRBD1 | TRBJ2-3 | TRBV13 | CASSPRQGYSTDTQYF | TGTGCCAGCAGCCCCCGACAGGGGTATAGCACAGATACGCAGTATTTT
once | - | TRBJ2-3 | TRBV6-5 | CASRQQGVGADTQYF | TGTGCCAGCAGACAACAGGGAGTCGGGGCAGATACGCAGTATTTT
- | - | TRBJ2-1 | TRBV30 | CAWSPMREQFF | TGTGCCTGGAGTCCCATGAGAGAGCAGTTCTTC
- | TRBD1 | TRBJ2-7 | TRBV6-6 | CASTGTRDRGNEQYF | TGTGCCAGCACCGGAACACGGGACAGGGGAAACGAGCAGTACTTC
- | - | TRBJ1-5 | TRBV5-1 | CASRGASNQPQHF | TGCGCCAGCAGAGGGGCCAGCAATCAGCCCCAGCATTTT
- | - | TRBJ1-1 | TRBV5-1 | CASSENSMNTEAFF | TGCGCCAGCAGCGAGAACAGCATGAACACTGAAGCTTTCTTT
- | - | TRBJ2-1 | TRBV12-5 | CASGLVQSALHNEQFF | TGTGCTAGTGGTTTGGTACAATCGGCACTCCACAATGAGCAGTTCTTC
- | - | TRBJ1-4 | TRBV25-1 | CASEGGGMHEKLFF | TGTGCCAGTGAGGGGGGAGGGATGCATGAAAAACTGTTTTTT
few | - | TRBJ2-3 | TRBV4-2 | CASSQERASGDTQYF | TGTGCCAGCAGCCAAGAGCGAGCTTCAGGGGATACGCAGTATTTT
- | - | TRBJ2-3 | TRBV29-1 | CSVVSGSDTQYF | TGCAGCGTTGTGTCCGGGTCAGATACGCAGTATTTT
- | - | TRBJ2-3 | TRBV5-4 | CASSLASGADTQYF | TGTGCCAGCAGCTTGGCGAGCGGAGCAGATACGCAGTATTTT
- | - | TRBJ1-2 | TRBV7-3 | CASSLAGGSGYTF | TGTGCCAGCAGCTTAGCAGGAGGGTCCGGCTACACCTTC
- | - | TRBJ2-7 | TRBV29-1 | CSVSGLLAYEQYF | TGCAGCGTATCAGGGCTCCTCGCCTACGAGCAGTACTTC
- | - | TRBJ1-6 | TRBV27 | CASSLLGGGDSPLHF | TGTGCCAGCAGTTTACTGGGGGGTGGTGATTCACCCCTCCACTTT
- | - | TRBJ2-3 | TRBV5-4 | CASSLGAGATDTQYF | TGTGCCAGCAGCTTGGGAGCAGGGGCCACAGATACGCAGTATTTT
few | - | TRBJ2-3 | TRBV5-1 | CASSTGTDQPTQYF | TGCGCCAGCAGCACAGGGACGGACCAACCTACGCAGTATTTT
few | - | TRBJ2-1 | TRBV6-6 | CASSFGRNNEQFF | TGTGCCAGCAGTTTTGGACGGAACAATGAGCAGTTCTTC
few | - | TRBJ2-5 | TRBV30 | CAWSRGRGETQYF | TGTGCCTGGAGCCGAGGCAGGGGAGAGACCCAGTACTTC
- | TRBD2 | TRBJ2-5 | TRBV30 | CACRLAGGGETQYF | TGTGCCTGCCGACTAGCGGGGGGCGGAGAGACCCAGTACTTC
- | - | TRBJ2-7 | TRBV7-2 | CASSFIGQAYEQYF | TGTGCCAGCAGCTTTATCGGACAAGCCTACGAGCAGTACTTC
- | - | TRBJ1-2 | TRBV2 | CASSVSPETGYTF | TGTGCCAGCAGTGTCAGCCCCGAAACGGGCTACACCTTC
- | - | TRBJ1-4 | TRBV7-2 | CASRRGNGAFEKLFF | TGTGCCAGCAGACGTGGGAATGGGGCATTTGAAAAACTGTTTTTT
- | TRBD1 | TRBJ2-3 | TRBV25-1 | CASSDDRTGGTDTQYF | TGTGCCAGCAGTGACGATAGGACAGGGGGAACAGATACGCAGTATTTT
few | - | TRBJ1-2 | TRBV9 | CASSVFDQNIGSGYTF | TGTGCCAGCTCCGTCTTCGATCAGAACATCGGGTCTGGCTACACCTTC
- | TRBD1 | TRBJ1-2 | TRBV7-2 | CASSPPGQGNHGYTF | TGTGCCAGCAGTCCTCCGGGACAGGGTAATCATGGCTACACCTTC
- | TRBD2 | TRBJ2-7 | TRBV5-4 | CASSTPLAGVDYEQYF | TGTGCCAGCAGCACCCCCTTAGCGGGGGTAGACTACGAGCAGTACTTC
- | TRBD1 | TRBJ1-1 | TRBV6-5 | CASSYDRVGTEAFF | TGTGCCAGCAGTTACGACAGGGTGGGCACTGAAGCTTTCTTT
- | - | TRBJ2-5 | TRBV2 | CASRRDTKETQYF | TGTGCCAGCAGACGGGACACGAAAGAGACCCAGTACTTC
few | - | TRBJ2-5 | TRBV29-1 | CSVVSPQGETQYF | TGCAGCGTTGTTTCTCCTCAAGGGGAGACCCAGTACTTC
- | - | TRBJ2-3 | TRBV20-1 | CSASNVDTQYF | TGCAGTGCTAGCAATGTGGATACGCAGTATTTT
- | - | TRBJ2-7 | TRBV2 | CASSAQGFNEQYF | TGTGCCAGCAGTGCACAGGGTTTCAACGAGCAGTACTTC
few | - | TRBJ1-1 | TRBV7-3 | CASSLTGTGMNTEAFF | TGTGCCAGCAGCTTAACAGGCACAGGCATGAACACTGAAGCTTTCTTT
- | - | TRBJ2-7 | TRBV9 | CASSVRWGYEQYF | TGTGCCAGCAGCGTGCGCTGGGGGTACGAGCAGTACTTC
- | - | TRBJ2-5 | TRBV5-4 | CASSLDTRDQETQYF | TGTGCCAGCAGCTTGGATACTAGGGACCAAGAGACCCAGTACTTC
- | - | TRBJ2-2 | TRBV7-9 | CASSPLSPPPGELFF | TGTGCCAGCAGCCCCCTAAGCCCTCCCCCCGGGGAGCTGTTTTTT
- | - | TRBJ1-2 | TRBV27 | CASSLVGGYGYTF | TGTGCCAGCAGCCTCGTAGGCGGCTATGGCTACACCTTC
- | - | TRBJ2-7 | TRBV2 | CASKPGRSDYEQYF | TGTGCCAGTAAACCGGGACGGTCCGACTACGAGCAGTACTTC
few | - | TRBJ2-3 | TRBV6-5 | CASIRGDTQYF | TGTGCCAGCATTAGGGGGGATACGCAGTATTTT
few | - | TRBJ2-7 | TRBV6-5 | CASSYSGLEYF | TGTGCCAGCAGTTACTCGGGGCTTGAGTACTTC
- | TRBD2 | TRBJ2-5 | TRBV10-3 | CATATSGGETQYF | TGTGCCACCGCCACTAGCGGGGGTGAGACCCAGTACTTC